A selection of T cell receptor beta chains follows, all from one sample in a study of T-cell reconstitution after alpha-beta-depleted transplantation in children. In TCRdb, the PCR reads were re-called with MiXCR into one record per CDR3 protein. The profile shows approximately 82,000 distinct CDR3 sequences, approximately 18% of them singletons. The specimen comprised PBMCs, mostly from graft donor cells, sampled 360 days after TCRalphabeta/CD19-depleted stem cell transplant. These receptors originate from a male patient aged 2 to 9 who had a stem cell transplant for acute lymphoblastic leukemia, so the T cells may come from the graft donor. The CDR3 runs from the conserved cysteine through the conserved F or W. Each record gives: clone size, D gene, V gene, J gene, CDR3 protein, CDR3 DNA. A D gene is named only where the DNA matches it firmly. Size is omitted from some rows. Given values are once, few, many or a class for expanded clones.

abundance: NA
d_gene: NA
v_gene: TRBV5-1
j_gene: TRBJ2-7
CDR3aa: CASRTTGGKREGRTYEQYF
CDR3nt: TGCGCCAGCAGGACCACAGGGGGCAAGCGGGAGGGCCGGACTTACGAGCAGTACTTC

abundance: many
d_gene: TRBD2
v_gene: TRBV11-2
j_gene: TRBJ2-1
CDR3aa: CASSPIGRLMRQTSLDEQFF
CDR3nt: TGTGCCAGCAGCCCTATCGGCCGTCTTATGCGCCAGACTAGCCTGGATGAGCAGTTCTTC

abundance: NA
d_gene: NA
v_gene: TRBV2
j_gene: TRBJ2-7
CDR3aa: CASSERAGAPYEQYF
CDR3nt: TGTGCCAGCAGTGAAAGGGCAGGGGCCCCCTACGAGCAGTACTTC

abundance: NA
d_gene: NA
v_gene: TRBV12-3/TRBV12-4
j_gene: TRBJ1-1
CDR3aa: CASSSGRGSTEAFF
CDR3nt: TGTGCCAGCAGTTCTGGAAGGGGGAGTACTGAAGCTTTCTTT

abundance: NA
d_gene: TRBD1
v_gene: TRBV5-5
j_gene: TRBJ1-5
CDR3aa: CASSTGQGYSNQPQHF
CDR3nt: TGTGCCAGCAGCACAGGACAGGGGTATAGCAATCAGCCCCAGCATTTT

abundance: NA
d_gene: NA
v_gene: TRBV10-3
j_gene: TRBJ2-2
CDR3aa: CAISTDYLGTGELFF
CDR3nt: TGTGCCATCAGTACAGACTACCTGGGGACCGGGGAGCTGTTTTTT

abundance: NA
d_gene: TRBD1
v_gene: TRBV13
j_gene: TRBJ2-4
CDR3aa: CASSAGQGLNIQYF
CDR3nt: TGTGCCAGCAGCGCCGGACAGGGGCTGAACATTCAGTACTTC

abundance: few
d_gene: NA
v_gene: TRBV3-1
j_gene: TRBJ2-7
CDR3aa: CASKVSLASYEQYF
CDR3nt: TGTGCCAGCAAGGTGTCCCTGGCGTCCTACGAGCAGTACTTC

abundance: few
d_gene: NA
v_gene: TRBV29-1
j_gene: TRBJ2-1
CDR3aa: CSVGAYNEQFF
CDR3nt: TGCAGCGTTGGGGCCTACAATGAGCAGTTCTTC

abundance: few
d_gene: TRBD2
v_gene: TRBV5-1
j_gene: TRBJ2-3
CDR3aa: CASSLRTSGSGQYF
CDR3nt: TGCGCCAGCAGCTTGCGGACTAGCGGGAGTGGGCAGTATTTT

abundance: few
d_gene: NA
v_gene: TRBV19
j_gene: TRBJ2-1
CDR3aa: CASKHPVGNNEQFF
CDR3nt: TGTGCCAGTAAACATCCGGTGGGAAACAATGAGCAGTTCTTC

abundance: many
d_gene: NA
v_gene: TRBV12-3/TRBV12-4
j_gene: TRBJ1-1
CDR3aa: CASKPSGWNTEAFF
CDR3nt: TGTGCCAGCAAACCATCAGGGTGGAACACTGAAGCTTTCTTT

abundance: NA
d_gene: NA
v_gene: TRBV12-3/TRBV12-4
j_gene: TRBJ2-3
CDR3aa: CASTKGFTDTQYF
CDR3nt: TGTGCCAGCACCAAAGGATTCACAGATACGCAGTATTTT

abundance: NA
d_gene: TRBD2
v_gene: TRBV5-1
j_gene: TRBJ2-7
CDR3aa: CASSFLPTGTSGRPRYEQYF
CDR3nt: TGCGCCAGCAGTTTTTTACCGACCGGTACTAGCGGGAGGCCGCGGTACGAGCAGTACTTC

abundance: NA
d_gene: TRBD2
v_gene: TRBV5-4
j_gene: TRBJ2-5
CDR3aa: CASSVSSGSRETQYF
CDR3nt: TGTGCCAGCAGCGTGTCTAGCGGGAGCAGAGAGACCCAGTACTTC

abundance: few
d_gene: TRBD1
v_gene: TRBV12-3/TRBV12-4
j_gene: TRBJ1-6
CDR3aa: CASSPGQPNSPLHF
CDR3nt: TGTGCCAGCAGCCCGGGACAGCCAAATTCACCCCTCCACTTT

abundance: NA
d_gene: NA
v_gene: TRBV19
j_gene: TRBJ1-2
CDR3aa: CATTRAEANYGYTF
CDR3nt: TGTGCCACCACGAGGGCTGAGGCTAACTATGGCTACACCTTC

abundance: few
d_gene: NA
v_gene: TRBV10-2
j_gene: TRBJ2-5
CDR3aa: CASSEGIAVHRKETQYF
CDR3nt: TGCGCCAGCAGTGAGGGAATAGCGGTTCATCGGAAAGAGACCCAGTACTTC